Listed below are T cell receptor beta chains from one sample, sequenced in a study of blood T cell repertoires in COVID-19. Generated by immunoSEQ multiplex PCR, the TCRdb table keeps only in-frame clones and is missing some. Seen here are around 200,000 clones, about 83% observed once, and the top ten hold 4.5% to 6.5%. Sequenced: PBMCs or T cells enriched from blood (not recorded which). These receptors came from a man aged 40-55 years with acute COVID-19. The CDR3 runs from the conserved cysteine through the conserved F or W. The D gene is left open where the match is weak. Some rows have no size entry. The others give once, few or many, or a class for an expanded clone.

cdr3_aa	cdr3_nt	v_call	j_call	d_call	clone_size
CASSEVLDSYNEQFF	TGTGCCAGCAGCGAGGTACTAGACTCCTACAATGAGCAGTTCTTC	TRBV7-8	TRBJ2-1	-	once
CASGVFSEQFF	TGTGCCAGCGGTGTTTTTAGTGAGCAGTTCTTC	TRBV12-3/TRBV12-4	TRBJ2-1	-	-
CASSVVVSPNGYTF	TGTGCCAGCAGCGTAGTTGTGAGTCCGAATGGCTACACCTTC	TRBV9	TRBJ1-2	-	-
CASSQESLLVYEQYF	TGTGCCAGCAGCCAAGAGTCACTCCTTGTCTACGAGCAGTACTTC	TRBV3-1/TRBV3-2	TRBJ2-7	-	-
CASSRREGNGELFF	TGTGCCAGCAGTCGGCGGGAGGGTAACGGGGAGCTGTTTTTT	TRBV3-1/TRBV3-2	TRBJ2-2	TRBD2	few
CASSPWGAAGVYEQYF	TGTGCCAGCAGCCCGTGGGGCGCAGCGGGAGTTTACGAGCAGTACTTC	TRBV7-8	TRBJ2-7	TRBD2	-
CASSFGGANTEAFF	TGCGCCAGCAGCTTCGGGGGAGCGAACACTGAAGCTTTCTTT	TRBV5-1	TRBJ1-1	-	-
CASSQDSAQETQYF	TGTGCCAGCAGCCAAGATAGCGCCCAAGAGACCCAGTACTTC	TRBV4-2	TRBJ2-5	-	-
CASSWTSGSRTGELFF	TGTGCCAGCAGCTGGACTAGCGGGAGCAGGACCGGGGAGCTGTTTTTT	TRBV11-1	TRBJ2-2	TRBD2	once
CASSQERWQNTEAFF	TGCGCCAGCAGCCAAGAGAGGTGGCAGAACACTGAAGCTTTCTTT	TRBV4-3	TRBJ1-1	-	-
CASSLTASTDTQYF	TGTGCCAGCAGTTTGACTGCTAGCACAGATACGCAGTATTTT	TRBV6-5	TRBJ2-3	-	-
CATSNDRRPNQPQHF	TGTGCCACCTCGAACGACAGGAGACCCAATCAGCCCCAGCATTTT	TRBV27	TRBJ1-5	-	once
CAAGVSAGTDTQYF	TGTGCCGCCGGGGTCAGCGCGGGCACAGATACGCAGTATTTT	TRBV6-5	TRBJ2-3	-	-
CASSKFSGQGNSPLHF	TGTGCCAGCAGCAAATTCTCGGGACAGGGGAATTCACCCCTCCACTTT	TRBV9	TRBJ1-6	TRBD1	-
CASSQVDRDHSEAFF	TGCGCCAGCAGCCAAGTGGACAGGGACCACAGTGAAGCTTTCTTT	TRBV4-1	TRBJ1-1	TRBD1	-
CASSTLTANRVEQYF	TGTGCCAGTAGTACTCTTACCGCGAACAGGGTAGAGCAGTACTTC	TRBV19	TRBJ2-7	-	-
CASSPRPGNQPQHF	TGTGCCAGTAGCCCACGGCCAGGGAATCAGCCCCAGCATTTT	TRBV19	TRBJ1-5	-	-
CASSPQSMGTQGEQYF	TGTGCCAGCAGCCCCCAATCGATGGGCACCCAGGGAGAGCAGTACTTC	TRBV7-2	TRBJ2-7	-	-
CASSPGTGEGYTF	TGTGCCAGCAGTCCCGGGACAGGGGAAGGCTACACCTTC	TRBV6-5	TRBJ1-2	TRBD1	many
CASSPGVQGPGYTF	TGTGCCAGCAGCCCGGGGGTTCAAGGGCCTGGCTACACCTTC	TRBV9	TRBJ1-2	-	-
CASSPQGFLGGGFF	TGTGCCAGCAGTCCTCAGGGTTTTTTGGGCGGGGGTTTCTTT	TRBV2	TRBJ1-1	-	-
CASSLYGTSAQTQYF	TGTGCCAGCAGCTTGTATGGGACTAGCGCTCAGACCCAGTACTTC	TRBV5-6	TRBJ2-5	TRBD2	-